A selection of T cell receptor beta chains follows, all from one sample in a study of T cells in tuberculosis. TCRdb keeps only in-frame clones here, not all; method: immunoSEQ multiplex PCR. The table lists 30,000 to 40,000 clones, about 97% of them singletons, with 6.2% in the top ten. The source material was PBMCs. Receptors originate from a donor aged 10 to 29 with latent tuberculosis or without tuberculosis infection. The conserved cysteine and the conserved F or W are not part of the CDR3 here.

J	V	CDR3
TRBJ2-1	TRBV5-1	ASSTTSGGGNEQF
TRBJ1-3	TRBV2	ASSEFTASGSGNTIY
TRBJ2-2	TRBV29-1	SVSRGATNTGELF
TRBJ2-1	TRBV28	ASRTEAGGIYNEQF
TRBJ2-1	TRBV6-5	HRGAYNEQF
TRBJ2-1	TRBV27	ASSLKASGRFIGEQF
TRBJ1-1	TRBV2	ASVDKKNTEAF
TRBJ2-1	TRBV6-4	ASSDSGTRSYNEQF
TRBJ2-5	TRBV5-1	ASSLLGAGGPAGMAQY
TRBJ1-5	TRBV18	ASSPRSTEYSNQPQH
TRBJ2-2	TRBV29-1	SGSTQNTGELF
TRBJ2-1	TRBV19	ASSFRGNEQF
TRBJ1-1	TRBV10-1	ASSGGIMNTEAF
TRBJ1-3	TRBV6-1	ATGTGYGNTIY
TRBJ1-1	TRBV5-1	ASSYGQPNTEAF
TRBJ2-3	TRBV7-3	ASSWAGGATDTQY
TRBJ2-7	TRBV11-2	ASSLSSAGRDYEQY
TRBJ2-7	TRBV11-2	ASSPVGLGVYEQY
TRBJ1-2	TRBV5-1	ASSLRTAPTNYGYT
TRBJ1-2	TRBV28	ASSFQAYGYT
TRBJ2-5	TRBV25-1	ASSEYLREETQY
TRBJ1-2	TRBV7-2	ASSLQGILAPT
TRBJ2-3	TRBV4-1	ASSQTRGYTDTQY
TRBJ2-3	TRBV27	ASGSPGTGGDTQY
TRBJ2-1	TRBV30	AWSGPGLTSYNEQF
TRBJ1-5	TRBV7-8	ASSLGPLTNQPQH
TRBJ2-7	TRBV29-1	SAAAGQTTPLSASYEQY
TRBJ1-5	TRBV30	AWSVRDRGDSNQPQH
TRBJ2-7	TRBV5-6	ASSLVALAGDRGEQY
TRBJ2-1	TRBV4-2	ASSRRGRVDEQF
TRBJ2-2	TRBV7-2	ASSLGRPAGGTGELF
TRBJ2-1	TRBV2	ASRTEGHRSYNEQF